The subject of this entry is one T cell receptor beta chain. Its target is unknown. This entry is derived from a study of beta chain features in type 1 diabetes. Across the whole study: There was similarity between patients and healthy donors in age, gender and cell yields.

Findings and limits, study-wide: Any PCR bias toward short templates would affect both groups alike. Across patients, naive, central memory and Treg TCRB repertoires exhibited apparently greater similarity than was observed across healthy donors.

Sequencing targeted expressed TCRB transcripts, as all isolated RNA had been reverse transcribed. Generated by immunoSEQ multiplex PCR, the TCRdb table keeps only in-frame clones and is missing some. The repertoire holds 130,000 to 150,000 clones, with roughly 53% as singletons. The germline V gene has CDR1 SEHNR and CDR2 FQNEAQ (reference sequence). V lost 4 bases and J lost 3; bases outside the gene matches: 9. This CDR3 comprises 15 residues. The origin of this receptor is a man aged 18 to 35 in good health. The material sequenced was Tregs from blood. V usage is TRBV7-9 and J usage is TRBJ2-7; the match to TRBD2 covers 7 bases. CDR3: CASSSGGTSNYEQYF. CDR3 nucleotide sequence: TGTGCCAGCAGCTCGGGGGGAACCTCGAACTACGAGCAGTACTTC.